These 16 T cell receptor beta chains were sequenced from one sample in a study of beta chain features in type 1 diabetes. The study reverse transcribed the entire isolated RNA, so it sequenced expressed TCRB transcripts. Repertoires were generated with immunoSEQ multiplex PCR, while TCRdb's copy carries only in-frame clones and drops some. This sample carries over 100,000 clones, 40% of them seen once, and the ten largest clones take roughly 0.059%. The sample taken for sequencing was stem cell memory CD4+ T cells from blood. These receptors came from a woman between 18 and 30 years old in good health.

The V and J genes are TRBV4-3 and TRBJ2-5; 10 bases map to TRBD2. The tail of the sequence fits TRBJ2-7 better, so the J call may be wrong. CDR3 size: 17 residues. CDR1 and CDR2 (germline): LGHNA, YSLEER. In DNA, the CDR3 is TGCGCCAGCAGCCAGACCCCGCGAGCGGGAGGGGTGGACGAGCAGTACTTC. Its protein product is CASSQTPRAGGVDEQYF.

The chain has TRBV7-9 and TRBJ2-7; TRBD2 matches at 7 bases. The CDR3 has 18 amino acids. Per the germline V gene, CDR1 is SEHNR and CDR2 is FQNEAQ (reference sequence). V was pared by 1 base and J by 0 bases, with 12 bases of the junction left unmatched. The DNA of the CDR3 is TGTGCCAGCAGCTTAGTTTGGAGGAGGGAGGGGATCTCCTACGAGCAGTACTTC. This codes for CASSLVWRREGISYEQYF.

This chain joins TRBV5-4 and TRBJ2-2; TRBD2 aligns across 14 bases. Germline V CDR1 and CDR2: SGHNT, YYREEE (reference sequence). The CDR3 runs 18 residues. V shed 4 bases and J 0 bases; nucleotides not matched to a gene: 5. This CDR3 reads CASSAPGLAGANTGELFF. DNA for the CDR3: TGTGCCAGCAGCGCACCGGGACTAGCGGGGGCGAACACCGGGGAGCTGTTTTTT.

This clone was observed a handful of times. Within the sample, other DNA sequences also encode this same CDR3. The rearrangement joins TRBV6-6 to TRBJ1-1; D perhaps matches TRBD1 (6 bases). The germline V and J ends were trimmed by 3 bases and 1 base, with 12 bases remaining between them. The CDR3 is made up of 15 amino acids. Per the germline V gene, CDR1 is MNHNY and CDR2 is SVGAGI (reference sequence). CDR3: CASSYQGQQNTEAFF. The DNA for the CDR3 is TGTGCCAGCAGTTATCAGGGACAACAGAACACTGAAGCTTTCTTT.

This clone was seen a handful of times. The rearrangement links TRBV6-6 to TRBJ2-3; 7 positions match TRBD2. J gave up 2 bases and V 5 bases, and 10 bases lay outside the gene matches. Germline CDR1 is MNHNY and CDR2 is SVGAGI (reference sequence). This CDR3 region has 16 residues. The CDR3 sequence: CASSKRAGTYTDTQYF. CDR3 nucleotides: TGTGCCAGCAGTAAACGAGCGGGAACCTACACAGATACGCAGTATTTT.

The table lists this clone with a few counts. This chain connects TRBV5-1 to TRBJ2-3; TRBD2 agrees at 10 bases. V lost 2 bases, J lost 0 bases, and 6 bases stayed unmatched. Per the germline V gene, CDR1 is SGHRS and CDR2 is YFSETQ. The CDR3 extends over 17 amino acids. CDR3 amino acids: CASSFTPGLASTDTQYF. CDR3 DNA: TGCGCCAGCAGCTTTACCCCGGGACTAGCGAGCACAGATACGCAGTATTTT.

This clone was seen only a few times. CDR3 coding DNA: TGTGCCAGCAGCCCCCGGGGGGCGAGTGAAAACATTCAGTACTTC. It translates to CASSPRGASENIQYF. V usage is TRBV7-2 and J usage is TRBJ2-4; the D gene is possibly TRBD2 (7 bases). The germline CDR1 and CDR2 sequences are SGHTA and FQGNSA. Trimming left V 5 bases short and J 5 bases short, with 16 bases between. The CDR3 spans 15 residues.

The chain is built from TRBV5-1 and TRBJ2-2; tentative D call: TRBD1 (6 bases). The CDR3 covers 14 residues. Trimming shortened V by 3 bases and J by 3 bases, and 9 bases separated the two germline ends. Germline loops: CDR1 SGHRS, CDR2 YFSETQ. The CDR3 loop is CASSWSGDTGELFF. CDR3 nucleotide sequence: TGCGCCAGCAGCTGGTCAGGGGACACCGGGGAGCTGTTTTTT.

The rearrangement joins TRBV4-2 to TRBJ1-2; TRBD1 matches at 9 bases. V lost 1 base and J lost 6; bases outside the gene matches: 6. The germline V gene has CDR1 LGHNA and CDR2 YNFKEQ. The CDR3 length is 15 residues. CDR3 bases: TGTGCCAGCAGCCAAGCCGGGACAGGGAGGAATGGCTACACCTTC. This translates into CASSQAGTGRNGYTF.

This sequence joins TRBV4-2 and TRBJ1-5; weak D call: TRBD1 (5 bases). The CDR3 loop spans 15 amino acids. The V gene lost 2 bases and the J gene lost 4 bases, with 12 bases spanning the gap. Germline assignment: CDR1 LGHNA and CDR2 YNFKEQ. The CDR3 spells CASSQTGVSNQPQHF. The CDR3 DNA reads as TGTGCCAGCAGCCAAACGGGGGTCTCGAATCAGCCCCAGCATTTT.

The chain carries TRBV28 and TRBJ2-3; tentatively, D is TRBD2 (5 bases). V gave up 6 bases and J gave up 6 bases, with 19 bases separating them. This CDR3 is 15 amino acids long. In germline, CDR1 is MDHEN, CDR2 SYDVKM. This CDR3 reads CASSLLDGVLDTQYF. The CDR3 DNA is TGTGCCAGCAGCCTACTAGACGGCGTACTGGATACGCAGTATTTT.

Turning to this clone: Other nucleotide sequences from this sample produce the same CDR3. The V call is TRBV20-1, the J call TRBJ2-7; 7 bases align to TRBD2. The germline CDR1 and CDR2 sequences are DFQATT and SNEGSKA (reference sequence). Germline trimming cut 3 bases from V and 6 bases from J; bases unmatched to any gene: 2. This CDR3 is built from 11 residues. CDR3 nucleotides: TGCAGTGCTAGGGGGGGGGTCGAGCAGTACTTC. Its translation is CSARGGVEQYF.

Concerning this clone: Distinct nucleotide sequences in the sample also encode this CDR3. The chain has TRBV18 and TRBJ2-7, with a tentative D call TRBD1 (5 bases). Trimming stripped 4 bases from V and 0 bases from J, with 7 bases between. Germline CDR1 and CDR2: KGHSH and LQKENI. This CDR3 is 13 amino acids long. The CDR3 DNA reads as TGTGCCAGCTCACGCGACAGCTCCTACGAGCAGTACTTC. Residues: CASSRDSSYEQYF.

This clone has only a few counts. The rearrangement joins TRBV7-9 to TRBJ2-3; TRBD2 aligns across 13 bases. V dropped 5 bases and J dropped 4; count of bases not matched to a gene: 6. The CDR3 runs 16 residues. Germline values: CDR1 SEHNR, CDR2 FQNEAQ (reference sequence). This CDR3 is CASSPRLAGGSDTQYF. The CDR3 nucleotides are TGTGCCAGCAGCCCCCGACTAGCGGGAGGTTCAGATACGCAGTATTTT.

This chain joins TRBV27 and TRBJ2-3; D is unclear. Trimming stripped 8 bases from V and 0 bases from J, with 12 bases between. This CDR3 is 14 amino acids long. Germline loops: CDR1 MNHEY, CDR2 SMNVEV (reference sequence). CDR3 DNA sequence: TGTGCCAGCCGACAAGGCTGGAGCACAGATACGCAGTATTTT. This codes for CASRQGWSTDTQYF.

There are a few counts of this clone. This rearrangement joins TRBV21-1 to TRBJ2-7; the table gives TRBD2 as D, unverified against the DNA. TRBV21-1 constitutes a pseudogene. The CDR3 sequence is 16 residues long. In DNA form, the CDR3 reads TGTGCCAGCAGCAAAGAGGGGAGGAGGTCCACCTACGAGCAGTACTTC. As protein: CASSKEGRRSTYEQYF.